The 14 T cell receptor beta chains presented below share a single source sample, sequenced in a study of T cell responses to AZD1222 COVID-19 vaccine. The data were produced by immunoSEQ multiplex PCR, yet TCRdb's version contains in-frame clones alone and is incomplete. The data hold around 130,000 clones, with roughly 88% observed a single time. The sample in question was peripheral blood, obtained 28 days after the second AZD1222 dose. These receptors were taken from an adult who received the AZD1222 COVID-19 vaccine.

The CDR3 DNA sequence: TGTGCCATCAGTGAGTCAAGCTGGGCTTTCTTT. Translated: CAISESSWAFF. J is TRBJ1-1 and V is TRBV10-3; D uncertain. Germline V gene lookup returns CDR1 ENHRY and CDR2 SYGVKD. Between the trimmed V and J ends, which lost 0 bases and 11 bases, there was a span of 7 bases. This CDR3 is 11 amino acids long.

This chain connects TRBV3-1 (or the pseudogene TRBV3-2) to TRBJ2-1; TRBD1 matches 7 bases. The ends lost 4 bases at V and 7 bases at J; junction bases unmatched: 16. This CDR3 has 17 residues. From germline, CDR1 is LGHDT and CDR2 YNNKEL (reference sequence). CDR3 amino acids: CASSRTPHRGMANEQFF. The CDR3 DNA sequence: TGTGCCAGCAGCCGGACACCTCACAGGGGTATGGCGAATGAGCAGTTCTTC.

The gene calls are TRBV6-5 and TRBJ2-7, with TRBD1 matching over 8 bases. V shed 5 bases, J shed 1 base, and the junction held 4 bases outside the gene matches. Per germline, CDR1 MNHEY and CDR2 SVGAGI. The CDR3 consists of 14 residues. CDR3 coding DNA: TGTGCCAGCAGTCACCGGGACAGGTCCTACGAGCAGTACTTC. It encodes CASSHRDRSYEQYF.

This chain joins TRBV3-1 (or the pseudogene TRBV3-2) and TRBJ1-1, with 7 bases fitting TRBD1. Germline CDR1 LGHDT, CDR2 YNNKEL (reference sequence). The V segment lost 4 bases and the J segment 1 base; nucleotides outside the gene matches: 9. The length of the CDR3 is 16 residues. The DNA for the CDR3 is TGTGCCAGCAGCCGACGAGACGAGGGGGCGAACACTGAAGCTTTCTTT. Residues: CASSRRDEGANTEAFF.

The chain links TRBV24-1 to TRBJ2-1, with 10 bases lining up with TRBD2. The CDR3 sequence is 17 residues long. V shed 1 base and J 4 bases; nucleotides not matched to a gene: 6. The germline gives CDR1 KGHDR, CDR2 SFDVKD. The CDR3 region is CATSDFSSGSLYNEQFF. In DNA form, the CDR3 reads TGTGCCACCAGTGATTTTTCTAGCGGGAGCTTATACAATGAGCAGTTCTTC.

J is TRBJ1-4 and V is TRBV30, with a tentative D call TRBD1 (6 bases). The germline V gene encodes CDR1 GTSNPN and CDR2 SVGIG (reference sequence). The CDR3 spans 12 residues. V was trimmed by 5 bases and J by 4 bases, leaving 8 bases between them. The CDR3 reads CAWGQSNEKLFF. CDR3 nucleotide sequence: TGTGCCTGGGGACAGAGTAATGAAAAACTGTTTTTT.

The rearrangement joins TRBV5-1 to TRBJ1-4, with a weak D call TRBD1 (5 bases). The V and J ends lost 4 bases and 5 bases respectively, with 12 bases between them. This CDR3 region has 14 residues. Germline-derived CDR1 and CDR2 are SGHRS and YFSETQ. CDR3 sequence: CASSPGRTNEKLFF. CDR3 bases: TGCGCCAGCAGCCCGGGACGGACAAATGAAAAACTGTTTTTT.

The chain is built from TRBV11-3 and TRBJ2-5; 12 bases line up with TRBD1. The CDR3 totals 16 residues. The V gene's germline CDR1 is SGHNT and CDR2 YENEEA. Trimming removed 4 bases from V and 4 bases from J; junction bases left unmatched: 7. CDR3 protein: CASSSGTGGRGETQYF. CDR3 sequence (DNA): TGTGCCAGCAGCTCCGGGACAGGGGGCAGGGGAGAGACCCAGTACTTC. The full variable domain, with the rest looked up from reference TRBV11-3 and TRBJ2-5, is EAGVVQSPRYKIIEKKQPVAFWCNPISGHNTLYWYLQNLGQGPELLIRYENEEAVDDSQLPKDRFSAERLKGVDSTLKIQPAELGDSAVYLCASSSGTGGRGETQYFGPGTRLLVL.

The chain joins TRBV7-2 to TRBJ1-1; weak D call: TRBD1 (6 bases). Between the trimmed V and J ends, which lost 2 bases and 0 bases, there was a span of 13 bases. Germline V lookup: CDR1 SGHTA, CDR2 FQGNSA. The CDR3 consists of 16 residues. In nucleotides, the CDR3 is TGTGCCAGCAGCTTAAGAGGGGGGATCATGAACACTGAAGCTTTCTTT. Encoded protein: CASSLRGGIMNTEAFF.

CDR3 coding DNA: TGTGCCATCAGTGAGCGGGAGGGCCTCTACGAGCAGTACTTC. Protein: CAISEREGLYEQYF. The V gene is TRBV10-3, the J gene TRBJ2-7, with TRBD2 identical over 8 bases. Trimming at V came to 2 bases and at J to 3 bases, leaving 3 bases not matched to a gene. Germline CDR1 is ENHRY and CDR2 is SYGVKD. The CDR3 covers 14 residues.

This rearrangement joins TRBV28 to TRBJ1-5; D call uncertain. From germline, CDR1 is MDHEN and CDR2 SYDVKM. This CDR3 has 15 amino acids. Trimming stripped 7 bases from V and 0 bases from J, with 13 bases between. CDR3: CASILGGSSNQPQHF. Here the CDR3 DNA reads TGTGCCAGCATCTTGGGAGGGAGTAGCAATCAGCCCCAGCATTTT.

The rearrangement joins TRBV7-9 to TRBJ2-1; the match to TRBD2 covers 14 bases. Per germline, CDR1 SEHNR and CDR2 FQNEAQ (reference sequence). J gave up 5 bases and V 1 base, and 7 bases lay outside the gene matches. The CDR3 length is 18 residues. In DNA, the CDR3 is TGTGCCAGCAGCTTAGAGGGACTAGCGGGAGAAAGTCACAATGAGCAGTTCTTC. The encoded protein is CASSLEGLAGESHNEQFF.

This chain joins TRBV28 and TRBJ1-3, with D perhaps matching TRBD1 (5 bases). V gave up 1 base and J gave up 0 bases, with 10 bases separating them. This CDR3 region has 16 residues. CDR1 and CDR2 (germline): MDHEN, SYDVKM. The CDR3 region has the DNA TGTGCCAGCAGTTTATCGGATGGGGGCTCTGGAAACACCATATATTTT. It specifies CASSLSDGGSGNTIYF.

V and J are TRBV19 and TRBJ1-6; 7 bases align to TRBD1. Trimming at V came to 8 bases and at J to 9 bases, leaving 13 bases not matched to a gene. CDR3 length: 15 residues. From germline, CDR1 is LNHDA and CDR2 SQIVND (reference sequence). The CDR3 loop reads CASRTGALGGSPLHF. In DNA form, the CDR3 reads TGTGCCAGTCGGACAGGAGCCCTGGGCGGTTCACCCCTCCACTTT.